These 9 T cell receptor beta chains originate from one sample sequenced in a study of identical twins. TCRdb analysed the 5' RACE reads with MiXCR anew, one entry per CDR3 protein. This sample has hundreds of thousands of distinct CDR3 sequences, with around an eighth found just once. This sample also appeared in a second study, on yellow fever vaccine responses in identical twins.

Material: PBMCs. The receptors stem from a woman aged 18-29 years in good health.

The table lists this clonotype with a few counts. This chain connects TRBV27 to TRBJ1-5; 7 bases fit TRBD1. Unmatched junction bases numbered 10, after V lost 5 bases and J lost 6 bases. This CDR3 spans 15 amino acids. Per germline, CDR1 MNHEY and CDR2 SMNVEV (reference sequence). This CDR3 is CASSRQQGLGQPQHF. In DNA form, the CDR3 reads TGTGCCAGCAGTAGGCAACAGGGGCTGGGTCAGCCCCAGCATTTT.

This clonotype was found many times. V usage is TRBV5-6 and J usage is TRBJ1-1; D is ambiguous. CDR1 and CDR2 from the germline V gene are SGHDT and YYEEEE. The V and J ends lost 0 bases and 0 bases respectively, with 9 bases between them. The CDR3 is 15 amino acids. In nucleotides, the CDR3 is TGTGCCAGCAGCTTGGTCGGGAACATGAACACTGAAGCTTTCTTT. Translated: CASSLVGNMNTEAFF.

V gene TRBV5-1 combines with J gene TRBJ2-1, with D tentatively TRBD1 (5 bases). Between the trimmed V and J ends, which lost 4 bases and 10 bases, there was a span of 12 bases. Looked up from germline, CDR1 is SGHRS and CDR2 is YFSETQ. The CDR3 totals 12 residues. The CDR3 loop is CASSPPTEEQFF. As DNA, the CDR3 is TGCGCCAGCAGCCCACCGACAGAAGAGCAGTTCTTC.

V is TRBV7-9 and J is TRBJ2-1, with a possible D match to TRBD2 (5 bases). Germline V gene lookup returns CDR1 SEHNR and CDR2 FQNEAQ (reference sequence). The CDR3 sequence is 16 residues long. V lost 2 bases and J lost 6, with 17 bases in between. The CDR3 DNA sequence: TGTGCCAGCAGCTTATACGGCGGAGGATGGGGCAATGAGCAGTTCTTC. It translates to CASSLYGGGWGNEQFF. Full variable domain (missing parts from reference TRBV7-9 and TRBJ2-1): DTGVSQNPRHKITKRGQNVTFRCDPISEHNRLYWYRQTLGQGPEFLTYFQNEAQLEKSRLLSDRFSAERPKGSFSTLEIQRTEQGDSAMYLCASSLYGGGWGNEQFFGPGTRLTVL.

This clonotype was detected a few times. The gene calls are TRBV20-1 and TRBJ2-4; TRBD2 matches 13 bases. Germline V gene data show CDR1 as DFQATT and CDR2 as SNEGSKA (reference sequence). V dropped 5 bases and J dropped 6; count of bases not matched to a gene: 7. CDR3 length: 15 residues. This CDR3 is CSARTSGGAGNIQYF. The CDR3 DNA follows: TGCAGTGCTCGAACTAGCGGGGGGGCCGGAAACATTCAGTACTTC.

In this sample, this clonotype turned up a few times. This chain joins TRBV29-1 and TRBJ1-2; 9 bases align to TRBD1. Germline V CDR1 and CDR2: SQVTM, ANQGSEA. Germline trimming cut 7 bases from V and 6 bases from J; bases unmatched to any gene: 12. The CDR3 runs to 14 residues. CDR3 sequence: CSATGTGIIDGYTF. CDR3 coding DNA: TGCAGCGCGACCGGGACAGGGATCATCGATGGCTACACCTTC.

The chain uses TRBV18 and TRBJ2-2; TRBD1 aligns across 8 bases. The V gene's germline CDR1 is KGHSH and CDR2 LQKENI. Unmatched junction bases numbered 5, after V lost 3 bases and J lost 5 bases. The CDR3 contains 15 residues. This CDR3 reads CASSPSGDRTGELFF. The CDR3 region has the DNA TGTGCCAGCTCACCGTCAGGGGACAGGACCGGGGAGCTGTTTTTT.

A few counts support this clonotype. The genes are TRBV29-1 and TRBJ2-3; TRBD1 might be the D (7 bases). Trimming removed 3 bases from V and 2 bases from J, with 12 bases in between. CDR1 and CDR2 from the germline V gene are SQVTM and ANQGSEA. CDR3 length equals 14 residues. The CDR3 spells CSVDGGQFTDTQYF. CDR3 in DNA: TGCAGCGTTGACGGGGGACAGTTCACAGATACGCAGTATTTT.

The sample holds many counts of this clonotype. This chain joins TRBV20-1 and TRBJ2-7, with 11 nucleotides matching TRBD2. The CDR3 runs 14 residues. Germline V lookup: CDR1 DFQATT, CDR2 SNEGSKA (reference sequence). The J segment lost 4 bases and the V segment lost 0 bases, leaving 2 bases of the junction unmatched. CDR3: CSARDSGRAYEQYF. The CDR3 DNA sequence: TGCAGTGCTAGAGATAGCGGGAGGGCTTACGAGCAGTACTTC.